A single sample gave rise to the 21 T cell receptor beta chains below, sequenced in a study of blood T cell repertoires in COVID-19. The method was immunoSEQ multiplex PCR; TCRdb's version includes in-frame clones alone and lacks a portion of them. The sample gives roughly 200,000 clones, 70% to 90% of which show up once; less than 1.5% is in the top ten. Sequencing used PBMCs or T cells enriched from blood (not recorded which). The receptors derive from a man aged 25-40 years who had recovered from COVID-19.

The sample holds one count of this clone. The genes are TRBV4-3 and TRBJ1-1; a possible D gene is TRBD1 (6 bases). V was clipped by 1 base and J by 3 bases, with 9 bases between them. Germline values: CDR1 LGHNA, CDR2 YSLEER. This CDR3 has 14 amino acids. In DNA form, the CDR3 reads TGCGCCAGCAGCCAAGTCGAGGGGGACACTGAAGCTTTCTTT. This gives the protein CASSQVEGDTEAFF.

This chain links TRBV27 with TRBJ2-4; D is unclear. Germline values: CDR1 MNHEY, CDR2 SMNVEV (reference sequence). The V end lost 3 bases, the J end lost 1 base, and 10 bases lay between the germline ends. The CDR3 consists of 15 residues. The chain's CDR3 is CASSFGGLAKNIQYF. For the CDR3, the DNA is TGTGCCAGCAGTTTCGGTGGTCTCGCCAAAAACATTCAGTACTTC.

V and J are TRBV30 and TRBJ1-5, with 7 bases identical to TRBD1. The germline CDR1 and CDR2 sequences are GTSNPN and SVGIG (reference sequence). CDR3 length: 20 residues. V dropped 0 bases and J dropped 0; count of bases not matched to a gene: 17. The CDR3 here is CAWSVVPTGTVHYSNQPQHF. In DNA, the CDR3 is TGTGCCTGGAGTGTAGTCCCGACCGGGACAGTCCATTATAGCAATCAGCCCCAGCATTTT.

The CDR3 loop is CASSPQGANGYTF. The CDR3 DNA reads as TGTGCCAGCAGTCCCCAGGGGGCAAATGGCTACACCTTC. The genes are TRBV12-3 or TRBV12-4 and TRBJ1-2, with 8 bases that match TRBD1. The CDR3 spans 13 residues. V was pared by 5 bases and J by 6 bases, with 5 bases of the junction left unmatched.

The chain recombines TRBV27 with TRBJ1-2; 7 bases are a match to TRBD1. CDR1 is MNHEY, CDR2 SMNVEV, per germline (reference sequence). The CDR3 length is 16 residues. J lost 5 bases, V lost 3 bases, and 12 bases had no gene match. The DNA of the CDR3 is TGTGCCAGCAGTTTTAGGACAGGCGTTAAACTATATGGCTACACCTTC. Translation gives CASSFRTGVKLYGYTF.

The sample holds one count of this clone. The V gene is TRBV12-3 or TRBV12-4, the J gene TRBJ1-2; TRBD1 matches at 10 bases. The CDR3 is made up of 13 amino acids. V dropped 8 bases and J dropped 3; count of bases not matched to a gene: 3. This chain's CDR3 is CASDGTGDYGYTF. In DNA form, the CDR3 reads TGTGCCAGCGATGGGACAGGGGACTATGGCTACACCTTC.

This chain uses TRBV6-2 or TRBV6-3 with TRBJ2-7, with D maybe TRBD1 (6 bases). Trimming stripped 5 bases from V and 6 bases from J, with 11 bases between. The germline CDR1 and CDR2 sequences are MNHEY and SVGEGT. The CDR3 sequence is 12 residues long. CDR3 sequence: CASSQRGFEQYF. CDR3 DNA: TGTGCCAGCAGTCAAAGGGGGTTCGAGCAGTACTTC.

The chain has TRBV6-5 and TRBJ1-2; a weak D match, TRBD1 (5 bases). With 6 bases removed from V and 4 bases from J, the gap between germline ends came to 18 bases. The CDR3 runs 15 residues. Germline V gene sequence: CDR1 MNHEY, CDR2 SVGAGI. The CDR3 DNA reads TGTGCCAGCAGCCGCCAGGGTTCAGCTCCCTATGGCTACACCTTC. This gives the protein CASSRQGSAPYGYTF.

The rearrangement joins TRBV10-3 to TRBJ2-7; 12 bases match TRBD2. Germline values: CDR1 ENHRY, CDR2 SYGVKD. Trimming cost V 2 bases and J 4 bases; bases outside gene matches: 6. This CDR3 is 16 amino acids long. The CDR3 is CAISERLAGVLYEQYF. The CDR3 region has the DNA TGTGCCATCAGTGAGCGACTAGCGGGAGTATTATACGAGCAGTACTTC.

This chain's CDR3 is CASSLGTRGYEQYF. The CDR3 nucleotides are TGTGCCAGCAGTTTAGGGACTAGGGGATACGAGCAGTACTTC. The rearrangement joins TRBV27 to TRBJ2-7; 8 bases match TRBD2. Germline assignment: CDR1 MNHEY and CDR2 SMNVEV (reference sequence). Germline trimming cut 2 bases from V and 4 bases from J; bases unmatched to any gene: 4. The length of the CDR3 is 14 residues.

This sequence joins TRBV15 and TRBJ1-2; 9 nucleotides align to TRBD1. Trimming at V came to 2 bases and at J to 4 bases, leaving 5 bases not matched to a gene. The CDR3 spans 15 residues. The germline V gene has CDR1 LNHNV and CDR2 YYDKDF (reference sequence). DNA of the CDR3: TGTGCCACCAGCAGACCGGGACAGGGAATCTATGGCTACACCTTC. The encoded protein is CATSRPGQGIYGYTF.

The count of this clone is one. V and J are TRBV9 and TRBJ1-6; TRBD1 matches at 11 bases. Looked up from germline, CDR1 is SGDLS and CDR2 is YYNGEE. V lost 4 bases to trimming and J lost 9 bases; unmatched junction nucleotides: 3. This CDR3 has 14 amino acids. The CDR3 bases are TGTGCCAGCAGCATCGGGACAGGGGGTTCACCCCTCCACTTT. This gives the protein CASSIGTGGSPLHF.

CDR3 nucleotides: TGTGCCAGCAGCGTAGGATCCACAGGGTACAATGAGCAGTTCTTC. Residues: CASSVGSTGYNEQFF. J is TRBJ2-1 and V is TRBV9, with D perhaps TRBD1 (6 bases). The ends were cut back, 0 bases at V and 4 bases at J, with 11 bases in the middle. CDR3 length: 15 amino acids. CDR1 and CDR2 (germline): SGDLS, YYNGEE.

The rearrangement uses TRBV29-1 and TRBJ2-5; possible D gene TRBD1, 5 bases. V was shortened by 6 bases and J by 4 bases, with 21 bases between the two germline ends. This CDR3 is built from 15 residues. Per the germline V gene, CDR1 is SQVTM and CDR2 is ANQGSEA. CDR3 DNA sequence: TGCAGCGTAAAGGCGGCAGGGCCAAGACGAGAGACCCAGTACTTC. Its translation: CSVKAAGPRRETQYF.

The chain recombines TRBV13 with TRBJ1-1, with 7 bases identical to TRBD1. The CDR3 spans 15 residues. J lost 4 bases, V lost 4 bases, and 9 bases had no gene match. The germline V gene has CDR1 PRHDT and CDR2 FYEKMQ (reference sequence). CDR3 sequence: CASSSHRGIGTEAFF. The CDR3 DNA is TGTGCCAGCAGCTCTCACAGGGGAATCGGCACTGAAGCTTTCTTT.

V and J are TRBV4-1 and TRBJ2-3; TRBD2 matches 10 bases. Germline assignment: CDR1 MGHRA and CDR2 YSYEKL. This CDR3 is 15 amino acids long. After removal of 4 bases from V and 0 bases from J, the junction contained 1 base not matched to a gene. CDR3 protein: CASSRSGGSTDTQYF. CDR3 sequence (DNA): TGCGCCAGCAGCCGTAGCGGGGGGAGCACAGATACGCAGTATTTT.

The chain carries TRBV7-8 and TRBJ1-1, with D perhaps TRBD1 (6 bases). Germline V gene sequence: CDR1 SGHVS, CDR2 FQNEAQ. The V gene lost 6 bases and the J gene lost 0 bases, with 11 bases spanning the gap. This CDR3 comprises 14 residues. CDR3 DNA sequence: TGTGCCAGCAGTTATTACAGGGTGAACACTGAAGCTTTCTTT. Its translation is CASSYYRVNTEAFF.

This clone was recorded only once. This sequence joins TRBV10-3 and TRBJ1-6; 8 nucleotides match TRBD1. Germline CDR1 reads ENHRY; CDR2 reads SYGVKD. This CDR3 region has 13 residues. V trimming: 10 bases; J trimming: 8 bases; junction bases outside the gene matches: 7. The CDR3 here is CASHGQGDSPLHF. CDR3 DNA: TGTGCCAGTCACGGACAGGGAGATTCACCCCTCCACTTT.

Only a few counts were recorded for this clone. V usage is TRBV10-1 and J usage is TRBJ2-4, with D unresolved. This CDR3 is 14 amino acids long. Germline values: CDR1 WNHNN, CDR2 SYGVQD (reference sequence). V was clipped by 6 bases and J by 0 bases, with 9 bases between them. CDR3 in amino acids: CASSPGLAKNIQYF. The CDR3 DNA sequence: TGCGCCAGCAGCCCCGGTCTAGCCAAAAACATTCAGTACTTC.

The rearrangement uses TRBV9 and TRBJ1-4; perhaps TRBD1 as D (5 bases). The V and J ends lost 3 bases and 0 bases respectively, with 15 bases between them. Germline CDR1 SGDLS, CDR2 YYNGEE. The length of the CDR3 is 17 residues. The CDR3 spells CASSALQGGATNEKLFF. The CDR3 DNA reads as TGTGCCAGCAGCGCCCTCCAGGGAGGGGCAACTAATGAAAAACTGTTTTTT.

The genes are TRBV30 and TRBJ2-3; the match to TRBD2 covers 8 bases. The CDR3 is 13 residues long. CDR1 and CDR2 (germline): GTSNPN, SVGIG (reference sequence). J lost 2 bases, V lost 7 bases, and 5 bases had no gene match. The CDR3 bases are TGTGCCTCAACTAGCGGTATCACAGATACGCAGTATTTT. Its protein product is CASTSGITDTQYF.